This TCR beta chain was sequenced in a study of identical twins. Whole-study findings and limits: Potential partial confounding of zero-insertion analyses by invariant MAIT and iNKT cells was noted. Without tracking the same donors, conclusions rested on cross-sectional statistical analysis.

With template switching, a universal primer site was added, and the cDNA carried unique molecular identifiers. TCRdb called the 5' RACE reads again in MiXCR, with one record for every CDR3 protein. The data hold approximately 670,000 distinct CDR3 sequences, with 6.1% observed a single time. In the case of this clonotype: Antigen: not known.

Germline CDR1 and CDR2: LGHNA and YSLEER. Trimming took off 1 base at V and 1 base at J, with 9 bases between the two ends. The CDR3 is made up of 15 amino acids. Every one of the donors was a healthy Caucasian. The TCR originated in a man younger than 35 in good health. This chain links TRBV4-3 with TRBJ2-3, with D possibly being TRBD1 (6 bases). The sequencing sample was made of naive T cells sorted from blood. The CDR3 DNA sequence: TGCGCCAGCAGCCAAGTCCGACAGGGCACAGATACGCAGTATTTT. As protein: CASSQVRQGTDTQYF.